This T cell receptor beta chain was identified in a study of cytomegalovirus exposure and HLA in healthy donors. Study overall: The approximately 130 validation repertoires and the approximately 630 first-cohort repertoires shared a platform, a later analysis reported. Study-wide results and caveats: Whilst most TCR sequences proved rare, a subset of public TCRs occurred across many donors. Cytomegalovirus status was reportedly diagnosed by the classifier with high sensitivity and specificity. According to a later analysis, TCR clusters from the first cohort tended to co-occur in the 120 or so validation repertoires.

Concerning this clone itself: Its antigen is as yet unknown.

This table comes from immunoSEQ multiplex PCR, and its TCRdb copy is limited to in-frame clones, with some not included. The table records 250,000 to 300,000 clones, almost 90% of them present only once. Between the trimmed V and J ends, which lost 6 bases and 4 bases, there was a span of 12 bases. Germline V gene sequence: CDR1 MNHEY, CDR2 SMNVEV (reference sequence). This CDR3 contains 13 residues. The chain employs TRBV27 and TRBJ1-2; perhaps TRBD1 as D (5 bases). Sequencing used PBMCs. The clonotype was recovered from a woman aged 18-29 years in good health and CMV-seronegative. CDR3 loop: CASSARVGYGYTF. CDR3 bases: TGTGCCAGCAGCGCCAGGGTGGGCTATGGCTACACCTTC.